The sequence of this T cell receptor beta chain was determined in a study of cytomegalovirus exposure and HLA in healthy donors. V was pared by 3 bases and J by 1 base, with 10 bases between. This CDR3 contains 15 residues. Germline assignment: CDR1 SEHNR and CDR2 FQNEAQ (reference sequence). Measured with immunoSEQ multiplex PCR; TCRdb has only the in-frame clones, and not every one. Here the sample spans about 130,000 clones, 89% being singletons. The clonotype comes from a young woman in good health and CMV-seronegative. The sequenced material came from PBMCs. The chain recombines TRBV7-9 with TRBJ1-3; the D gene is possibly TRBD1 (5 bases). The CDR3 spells CASSFPGFSGNTIYF. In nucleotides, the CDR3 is TGTGCCAGCAGCTTCCCAGGGTTTTCTGGAAACACCATATATTTT.